The rows below give T cell receptor beta chains drawn from one sample of a study of regulatory T cells in long-lasting Graves disease. TCRdb re-called the multiplex PCR reads through MiXCR, storing one row per CDR3 protein. This sample has over 450,000 distinct CDR3 sequences, with 12% found just once. The same data also contributed to another study, on T cells in Graves' hyperthyroidism and ophthalmopathy.

The starting material was peripheral blood mononuclear cells (PBMCs), obtained at new diagnosis, from a patient treated with antithyroid drugs. These receptors all come from a woman in her 30s with Graves disease. Each CDR3 is given with its conserved first and last residue. The D gene is left open where the match is weak. For some rows the clone size is stated as once, few or many, or as a class when expanded; others skip it.

D gene	clone size	V gene	J gene	CDR3 protein	CDR3 DNA
-	many	TRBV3-1	TRBJ2-5	CASSKVEETQYF	TGTGCCAGCAGCAAAGTGGAAGAGACCCAGTACTTC
TRBD1	few	TRBV19	TRBJ2-7	CASSMGQVRNSYEQYF	TGTGCCAGTAGTATGGGACAGGTTCGGAACTCCTACGAGCAGTACTTC
-	few	TRBV29-1	TRBJ2-1	CSVARGLLYEQFF	TGCAGCGTCGCCCGCGGACTCCTATATGAGCAGTTCTTC
TRBD1	-	TRBV28	TRBJ1-2	CASIPPGQGDGYTF	TGTGCCAGCATCCCCCCGGGACAGGGGGATGGCTACACCTTC
-	many	TRBV5-1	TRBJ1-3	CASSLGTAGNTIYF	TGCGCCAGCAGCTTGGGAACAGCTGGAAACACCATATATTTT
-	few	TRBV7-2	TRBJ2-2	CASQRMNTGELFF	TGTGCCAGTCAGCGGATGAACACCGGGGAGCTGTTTTTT
-	few	TRBV6-2/TRBV6-3	TRBJ2-7	CASSYPQGEISYEQYF	TGTGCCAGCAGTTACCCACAAGGCGAAATCTCCTACGAGCAGTACTTC
-	-	TRBV11-2	TRBJ2-1	CASSLPAGGNEQFF	TGTGCCAGCAGCTTACCTGCGGGCGGGAATGAGCAGTTCTTC
TRBD1	many	TRBV28	TRBJ1-2	CASSSGQPNYGYTF	TGTGCCAGCAGTTCGGGACAGCCCAACTATGGCTACACCTTC
-	many	TRBV20-1	TRBJ2-2	CSAKGLLTGELFF	TGCAGTGCTAAGGGCTTGCTTACCGGGGAGCTGTTTTTT
-	many	TRBV20-1	TRBJ2-3	CSGATGSTDTQYF	TGCAGTGGAGCGACAGGTAGCACAGATACGCAGTATTTT
TRBD2	many	TRBV6-5	TRBJ2-5	CASSYGQIAGTQYF	TGTGCCAGCAGTTACGGACAAATAGCGGGGACCCAGTACTTC
-	-	TRBV6-5	TRBJ2-1	CASSYRDLGPSEQFF	TGTGCCAGCAGTTACAGGGACCTCGGACCCTCTGAGCAGTTCTTC
TRBD1	few	TRBV12-3/TRBV12-4	TRBJ2-3	CASSFQETGVFFADTQYF	TGTGCCAGCAGTTTTCAAGAGACAGGGGTTTTTTTCGCAGATACGCAGTATTTT
TRBD1	many	TRBV24-1	TRBJ2-2	CATSGGQGAVTGELFF	TGTGCCACCAGTGGGGGACAGGGGGCTGTCACCGGGGAGCTGTTTTTT
-	many	TRBV4-1	TRBJ1-2	CASSQEEEGWDLGYTF	TGCGCCAGCAGCCAAGAGGAGGAGGGTTGGGATCTTGGCTACACCTTC
TRBD1	few	TRBV28	TRBJ1-4	CASTLYRDRGNTATNEKLFF	TGTGCCAGCACCCTTTACCGGGACAGGGGGAATACCGCAACTAATGAAAAACTGTTTTTT
-	many	TRBV28	TRBJ2-1	CAGSQGSRNEQFF	TGTGCCGGGAGCCAGGGTTCTCGGAATGAGCAGTTCTTC
TRBD2	many	TRBV24-1	TRBJ2-3	CATSGPTSASTDTQYF	TGTGCCACCAGCGGCCCAACTAGCGCGAGCACAGATACGCAGTATTTT
-	few	TRBV11-2	TRBJ2-4	CASSPVLGVLAKNIQYF	TGTGCCAGCAGCCCAGTACTTGGGGTCCTCGCCAAAAACATTCAGTACTTC
-	-	TRBV7-9	TRBJ2-3	CASSPSREAMRTDTQYF	TGTGCCAGCAGCCCCAGCCGCGAAGCTATGCGCACAGATACGCAGTATTTT
-	many	TRBV7-8	TRBJ1-4	CASSQNPGSNEKLFF	TGTGCCAGCAGCCAGAATCCGGGATCGAATGAAAAACTGTTTTTT
-	-	TRBV7-8	TRBJ2-7	CASSLKSVWEYSGSYEQYF	TGTGCCAGCAGCCTAAAGAGTGTATGGGAGTATTCTGGGTCCTACGAGCAGTACTTC
-	few	TRBV15	TRBJ2-4	CATSPWIGLAKNIQYF	TGTGCCACCAGCCCATGGATAGGGTTGGCCAAAAACATTCAGTACTTC
TRBD1	-	TRBV20-1	TRBJ1-6	CSAKGARDSPLHF	TGCAGTGCAAAGGGGGCCCGAGATTCACCCCTCCACTTT
TRBD1	-	TRBV20-1	TRBJ2-5	CSADSTGEKTQYF	TGCAGTGCTGATTCGACAGGGGAAAAGACCCAGTACTTC
TRBD1	many	TRBV7-2	TRBJ2-3	CASSPGDRGYPIAQYF	TGTGCCAGCAGCCCGGGGGACAGGGGGTATCCCATTGCGCAGTATTTT
-	few	TRBV3-1	TRBJ1-4	CASSQDSFATNEKLFF	TGTGCCAGCAGCCAAGATTCATTCGCAACTAATGAAAAACTGTTTTTT
-	many	TRBV12-3/TRBV12-4	TRBJ2-2	CASSLGTSLSLGELFF	TGTGCCAGCAGTTTGGGGACCTCACTTTCTCTCGGGGAGCTGTTTTTT
TRBD1	many	TRBV20-1	TRBJ2-1	CSANLDRGLTSSYNEQFF	TGCAGTGCTAACCTCGACAGGGGGCTTACCTCCTCCTACAATGAGCAGTTCTTC
-	many	TRBV7-2	TRBJ2-3	CASSLAAGASGYTDTQYF	TGTGCCAGCAGCTTAGCTGCAGGGGCGTCGGGTTACACAGATACGCAGTATTTT
-	many	TRBV30	TRBJ1-1	CAWSGEVNTEAFF	TGTGCCTGGAGCGGCGAAGTGAACACTGAAGCTTTCTTT
TRBD1	many	TRBV20-1	TRBJ2-4	CSARVTGGTNIQYF	TGCAGTGCTAGAGTTACAGGGGGCACAAACATTCAGTACTTC
-	many	TRBV30	TRBJ2-7	CAWSITAEGYEQYF	TGTGCCTGGAGTATTACCGCGGAAGGCTACGAGCAGTACTTC
-	many	TRBV27	TRBJ2-1	CASRPDTDNEQFF	TGTGCCAGCAGGCCAGACACTGACAATGAGCAGTTCTTC
-	-	TRBV7-9	TRBJ1-1	CASSLVRDEAFF	TGTGCCAGCAGCTTAGTACGGGATGAAGCTTTCTTT
TRBD1	many	TRBV19	TRBJ2-7	CASKAGTESSYEQYF	TGTGCCAGTAAGGCCGGGACAGAAAGCTCCTACGAGCAGTACTTC